This entry is about one T cell receptor beta chain. The data stem from a study of blood T cell repertoires in COVID-19. The wider study: The United States, Italy and Spain were the sources of the acute and convalescent COVID-19 samples.

The CDR3 runs to 14 residues. Per the germline V gene, CDR1 is MDHEN and CDR2 is SYDVKM. V lost 5 bases and J lost 5, with 16 bases in between. Under the authors' procedure: Amplification of reference gene primers was used by the study to estimate nucleated cell counts. Using immunoSEQ multiplex PCR, the repertoire was profiled, and TCRdb retains in-frame clones only, with some absent. That table gives V, J and clone size, and the DNA gave D and trimming. Of about 200,000 clones listed, just under 85% are singletons. The chain is built from TRBV28 and TRBJ2-7; D is undetermined. The TCR was taken from a man between 60 and 75 years old with COVID-19, enrolled during active disease. Specimen: peripheral blood. DNA of the CDR3: TGTGCCAGCAGTACGACCCGGGTCCACGACGAGCAGTACTTC. Amino acid sequence: CASSTTRVHDEQYF.